The T cell receptor (beta chain) under discussion was sequenced for a study of T cell repertoires in cytomegalovirus infection. In germline, CDR1 is MDHEN, CDR2 SYDVKM. The ends lost 3 bases at V and 5 bases at J; junction bases unmatched: 13. The length of the CDR3 is 17 residues. Regarding this clonotype: The target antigen is unknown.

Study-wide results and caveats: CMV-specific TCR beta clonotypes restricted by HLA-C were the ones dominating the ex vivo response.

Via MiXCR, TCRdb re-called the reads, giving one row per CDR3 protein. Of roughly 78,000 distinct CDR3 sequences listed, 35% to 45% are singletons. The chain uses TRBV28 and TRBJ2-5; 9 nucleotides align to TRBD1. This sequence was found in a human donor in good health (CMV status not recorded). Some clones in this sample may be carry-over from other donors' samples. The specimen was CD8+ T cells from cultured PBMCs, collected from culture after CMV antigen stimulation. The CDR3 DNA reads TGTGCCAGCAGTTTGGGGGCACGGGACAGGGCTTCCGAGACCCAGTACTTC. This encodes CASSLGARDRASETQYF.